One and the same sample provided the 5 T cell receptor beta chains below, sequenced in a study of T cell changes during pregnancy in multiple sclerosis. Clones were sequenced by immunoSEQ multiplex PCR, and TCRdb holds only the in-frame ones, with some missing. The sample holds 25,000 to 35,000 clones, 80% to 90% seen once. The material was CD8+ T cells from peripheral blood mononuclear cells, obtained in the second trimester of pregnancy. These receptors were obtained from a female donor with multiple sclerosis, enrolled in a pregnancy study.

The rearrangement links TRBV4-1 to TRBJ1-1; 10 bases agree with TRBD1. With V trimmed by 4 bases and J by 4 bases, 3 bases remained unmatched. The CDR3 totals 14 residues. Per germline, CDR1 MGHRA and CDR2 YSYEKL. This chain's CDR3 is CASSPGQGTTEAFF. The DNA for the CDR3 is TGCGCCAGCAGCCCGGGACAGGGGACCACTGAAGCTTTCTTT.

V and J are TRBV4-1 and TRBJ2-1; TRBD2 aligns across 11 bases. This CDR3 contains 17 residues. The germline V gene has CDR1 MGHRA and CDR2 YSYEKL. V gave up 0 bases and J gave up 6 bases; unmatched junction bases: 7. The CDR3 loop is CASSQDTSGGPANEQFF. The CDR3 nucleotides read TGCGCCAGCAGCCAAGACACTAGCGGGGGACCGGCCAATGAGCAGTTCTTC.

The chain combines TRBV28 with TRBJ1-5; D ambiguous. V lost 6 bases and J lost 3, with 12 bases in between. This CDR3 is built from 14 residues. From germline, CDR1 is MDHEN and CDR2 SYDVKM. CDR3 loop: CASSDRGFNQPQHF. The CDR3, as DNA: TGTGCCAGCAGCGATAGAGGATTCAATCAGCCCCAGCATTTT.

CDR3 sequence: CASSFEDNIQYF. The CDR3 region has the DNA TGTGCCAGCAGTTTTGAGGATAACATTCAGTACTTC. The rearrangement uses TRBV28 and TRBJ2-4; D is undetermined. There are 12 residues in the CDR3. Germline assignment: CDR1 MDHEN and CDR2 SYDVKM. The V end was cut by 3 bases, the J end by 7 bases, with 7 bases between.

V is TRBV29-1 and J is TRBJ2-7; 8 bases agree with TRBD2. Losses at the gene ends were 4 bases for V and 3 bases for J; bases not matched to a gene: 2. The CDR3 sequence is 12 residues long. Germline V gene sequence: CDR1 SQVTM, CDR2 ANQGSEA. In DNA, the CDR3 is TGCAGCGTTGGGACTAGCAGCTACGAGCAGTACTTC. Protein product: CSVGTSSYEQYF.